This T cell receptor beta chain stems from a study of blood T cell repertoires in COVID-19. Study context: The United States, Italy and Spain provided the acute and convalescent COVID-19 samples. T cells, B-cell-depleted T cells, or PBMCs provided the cDNA or gDNA that served as material.

Germline assignment: CDR1 LNHNV and CDR2 YYDKDF (reference sequence). CDR3 length equals 16 residues. Trimming left V 1 base short and J 5 bases short, with 14 bases between. Original methodology: Reference gene primer amplification gave estimated nucleated cell counts. TCRdb keeps only in-frame clones here, not all; method: immunoSEQ multiplex PCR. V and J calls and clone size are as listed in that table; D and trimming were resolved from the DNA. Here the sample spans over 450,000 clones, approximately 92% being singletons. Followed longitudinally, the Seattle patients had been enrolled during active infection.

The sample comprised peripheral blood. This receptor was taken from a man between 18 and 29 years old with COVID-19, enrolled during active disease. The chain couples TRBV15 to TRBJ1-4, with D perhaps TRBD1 (6 bases). The CDR3 protein is CATSRGRQGPNEKLFF. The CDR3 bases are TGTGCCACCAGCAGAGGCAGGCAGGGGCCCAATGAAAAACTGTTTTTT.